Below, 21 T cell receptor beta chains from the same sample are listed, as sequenced in a study of blood T cell repertoires in COVID-19. Method: immunoSEQ multiplex PCR; TCRdb's copy keeps in-frame clones and lacks some. The table includes 150,000 to 200,000 clones, roughly four fifths detected once. Material: peripheral blood. Receptors were obtained from a human donor in a cohort sampled during active COVID-19.

The chain has TRBV4-1 and TRBJ1-5; D remains unclear. Germline CDR1 is MGHRA and CDR2 is YSYEKL. The V end lost 3 bases, the J end lost 1 base, and 7 bases lay between the germline ends. This CDR3 is 14 amino acids long. The CDR3 coding sequence is TGCGCCAGCAGCCATGAACAAAGCAATCAGCCCCAGCATTTT. Its protein is CASSHEQSNQPQHF.

This clone was observed a single time. This CDR3 reads CASRTGYGAYEQYF. The DNA of the CDR3 is TGTGCCAGCAGGACAGGGTATGGGGCCTACGAGCAGTACTTC. The chain couples TRBV6-6 to TRBJ2-7; 7 nucleotides line up with TRBD1. Germline V gene sequence: CDR1 MNHNY, CDR2 SVGAGI (reference sequence). The CDR3 is made up of 14 amino acids. V lost 6 bases to trimming and J lost 2 bases; unmatched junction nucleotides: 7.

This chain connects TRBV25-1 to TRBJ2-7; possible D gene TRBD1, 5 bases. This CDR3 is 17 amino acids long. Germline V lookup: CDR1 MGHDK, CDR2 SYGVNS. Trimming took off 3 bases at V and 5 bases at J, with 23 bases between the two ends. CDR3 amino acids: CASSDPRVWGSMDEQYF. CDR3 nucleotide sequence: TGTGCCAGCAGTGACCCCAGGGTTTGGGGTTCCATGGACGAGCAGTACTTC.

The CDR3: CASSPGTGAGNTIYF. CDR3 nucleotide sequence: TGTGCCAGCAGCCCCGGGACAGGAGCTGGAAACACCATATATTTT. The rearrangement links TRBV11-1 to TRBJ1-3, with 8 bases identical to TRBD1. This CDR3 is built from 15 residues. Trimming removed 5 bases from V and 2 bases from J; junction bases left unmatched: 5. Germline loops: CDR1 SGHAT, CDR2 FQDESV (reference sequence).

This clone turned up a few times. This chain uses TRBV2 with TRBJ2-7; the D is unclear. The V and J ends lost 4 bases and 3 bases respectively, with 10 bases between them. This CDR3 is 13 amino acids long. CDR1 and CDR2 (germline): SNHLY, FYNNEI. DNA of the CDR3: TGTGCCAGCAGTGTACAGCAAGTCTACGAGCAGTACTTC. It specifies CASSVQQVYEQYF.

J is TRBJ2-7 and V is TRBV6-4, with D perhaps matching TRBD2 (6 bases). Germline V gives CDR1 MRHNA, CDR2 SNTAGT. Trimming removed 8 bases at V and 4 bases at J, with 18 bases between. The CDR3 contains 14 residues. CDR3 bases: TGTGCCAGCCCCCCCCGGGACTCTCTATACGAGCAGTACTTC. Protein: CASPPRDSLYEQYF.

For the CDR3, the DNA is TGTGCCAGTAGTACGCCGAAGGGACAGGGGACTGAAGCTTTCTTT. Its translation: CASSTPKGQGTEAFF. The chain is built from TRBV19 and TRBJ1-1, with 10 nucleotides matching TRBD1. The CDR3 extends over 15 amino acids. CDR1 is LNHDA, CDR2 SQIVND, per germline (reference sequence). The ends lost 4 bases at V and 5 bases at J; junction bases unmatched: 7.

The chain is built from TRBV4-3 and TRBJ2-1; 11 nucleotides match TRBD2. CDR1 is LGHNA and CDR2 is YSLEER in the germline V gene. The trim removed 5 bases at V and 4 bases at J, leaving 7 bases unmatched. This CDR3 has 16 amino acids. The CDR3 DNA is TGCGCCAGCAGCGCCCAGGGACTAGCGGTTTACAATGAGCAGTTCTTC. Encoded protein: CASSAQGLAVYNEQFF.

The chain is built from TRBV5-4 and TRBJ2-7; D possibly corresponds to TRBD1 (6 bases). The V gene's germline CDR1 is SGHNT and CDR2 YYREEE (reference sequence). V was clipped by 6 bases and J by 1 base, with 11 bases between them. The CDR3 length is 13 residues. CDR3: CASNPTGSYEQYF. The CDR3 DNA reads TGTGCCAGCAACCCTACAGGGTCCTACGAGCAGTACTTC.

The rearrangement uses TRBV6-5 and TRBJ2-1; 11 bases map to TRBD2. Germline loops: CDR1 MNHEY, CDR2 SVGAGI. The CDR3 runs 15 residues. V was clipped by 7 bases and J by 9 bases; unmatched bases: 11. In DNA, the CDR3 is TGTGCCAGCACTAAACTAGCGGGAGTGATGGGTGAGCAGTTCTTC. Protein: CASTKLAGVMGEQFF.

This clone was recorded once. The chain is built from TRBV11-2 and TRBJ2-1, with D perhaps TRBD1 (6 bases). CDR1 is SGHAT and CDR2 is FQNNGV in the germline V gene. The CDR3 contains 15 residues. V was shortened by 1 base and J by 0 bases, with 7 bases between the two germline ends. The DNA for the CDR3 is TGTGCCAGCAGCTTAGGAGGGGGCTCCTACAATGAGCAGTTCTTC. Its protein product is CASSLGGGSYNEQFF.

DNA of the CDR3: TGTGCCAGCCGCGAGGGACAGGTCGATGGCTACACCTTC. It is translated as CASREGQVDGYTF. The chain uses TRBV6-5 and TRBJ1-2; TRBD1 agrees at 8 bases. V shed 8 bases and J 6 bases; nucleotides not matched to a gene: 8. CDR1 is MNHEY, CDR2 SVGAGI, per germline. The CDR3 runs to 13 residues.

This clone came up a few times. This chain connects TRBV6-6 to TRBJ1-1; the D is unclear. The germline CDR1 and CDR2 sequences are MNHNY and SVGAGI (reference sequence). The CDR3 is made up of 12 amino acids. Between the trimmed V and J ends, which lost 8 bases and 4 bases, there was a span of 11 bases. As DNA, the CDR3 is TGTGCCAGCTCCCAGGTGGGCACTGAAGCTTTCTTT. Encoded protein: CASSQVGTEAFF.

The genes are TRBV27 and TRBJ2-4, with TRBD1 identical over 10 bases. The CDR3 has 14 residues. The V gene end was trimmed by 6 bases and the J gene end by 6 bases; junction bases not matched to a gene: 5. Germline CDR1 MNHEY, CDR2 SMNVEV (reference sequence). CDR3 sequence (DNA): TGTGCCAGCAGCGGGACAGGGGTGAGAAACATTCAGTACTTC. The encoded protein is CASSGTGVRNIQYF.

The chain recombines TRBV2 with TRBJ2-7; D is perhaps TRBD2 (6 bases). Trimming took off 6 bases at V and 0 bases at J, with 18 bases between the two ends. This CDR3 region has 16 residues. Looked up from germline, CDR1 is SNHLY and CDR2 is FYNNEI. The CDR3 loop reads CASRPGVAASSYEQYF. The CDR3 DNA reads TGTGCCAGCAGGCCGGGGGTGGCTGCTAGCTCCTACGAGCAGTACTTC.

This chain links TRBV5-1 with TRBJ2-7, with D unclear. V lost 0 bases, J lost 0 bases, and 7 bases lay in between. The V gene's germline CDR1 is SGHRS and CDR2 YFSETQ. This CDR3 comprises 14 residues. The CDR3 DNA is TGCGCCAGCAGCTTGGGAGGTGCCTCCTACGAGCAGTACTTC. It yields the protein CASSLGGASYEQYF.

The CDR3 is CASSRGGRGNSPLHF. The CDR3 DNA follows: TGTGCCAGCAGTCGGGGGGGCAGGGGGAATTCACCCCTCCACTTT. J is TRBJ1-6 and V is TRBV7-2; 7 bases match TRBD1. The CDR3 spans 15 residues. Germline V lookup: CDR1 SGHTA, CDR2 FQGNSA. The J segment lost 7 bases and the V segment lost 6 bases, leaving 9 bases of the junction unmatched.

The chain carries TRBV5-1 and TRBJ1-2; 10 bases align to TRBD1. The CDR3 extends over 16 amino acids. Losses at the gene ends were 1 base for V and 4 bases for J; bases not matched to a gene: 7. Germline V gene sequence: CDR1 SGHRS, CDR2 YFSETQ. The CDR3 sequence is CASSLSSGQGFYGYTF. The DNA for the CDR3 is TGCGCCAGCAGCTTGTCTTCGGGACAGGGGTTCTATGGCTACACCTTC.

CDR3: CASSYSTGKSSGANVLTF. In DNA form, the CDR3 reads TGTGCCAGCAGTTACTCGACAGGGAAGAGCTCTGGGGCCAACGTCCTGACTTTC. The V and J genes are TRBV6-2 or TRBV6-3 and TRBJ2-6, with 7 bases lining up with TRBD1. This CDR3 spans 18 amino acids. The V gene's germline CDR1 is MNHEY and CDR2 SVGEGT. V lost 0 bases, J lost 0 bases, and 5 bases stayed unmatched.

The chain is built from TRBV18 and TRBJ2-3; 14 bases map to TRBD2. Looked up from germline, CDR1 is KGHSH and CDR2 is LQKENI. With 4 bases clipped from V and 1 base from J, the junction kept 4 bases outside the gene matches. The CDR3 length is 17 residues. The CDR3 loop is CASSRGTSGSGTDTQYF. The CDR3 DNA reads as TGTGCCAGCTCACGTGGGACTAGCGGGAGTGGCACAGATACGCAGTATTTT.

The chain combines TRBV11-2 with TRBJ2-2; 12 bases are shared with TRBD2. Germline V gives CDR1 SGHAT, CDR2 FQNNGV. J gave up 4 bases and V 5 bases, and 8 bases lay outside the gene matches. This CDR3 comprises 17 residues. The CDR3 coding sequence is TGTGCCAGCAGCCCGAACCCTAGCGGGGGGGGCACCGGGGAGCTGTTTTTT. Protein sequence: CASSPNPSGGGTGELFF.